This T cell receptor beta chain was observed in a study of blood T cell repertoires in COVID-19 (dated by TCRdb to between 2020 and 2021). Regarding the study in general: Samples from collaborators originated in the United States, Italy and Spain and spanned both the acute and convalescent phases of COVID-19. The material from the prospective study consisted of cDNA or gDNA derived from T cells, B-cell-depleted T cells, or PBMCs. Subjects who had been exposed to COVID-19, were actively infected with it, or had recovered from it provided the deeply sampled blood TCRbeta repertoires that made up the dataset. A freely available public database, intended as a resource for researchers studying the immune response to SARS-CoV-2, is where the repertoires were released. Samples were obtained from the ongoing ImmuneRACE study (first 160 participants) and from about 1,300 subjects provided by 6 global collaborators. A de-identified subject ID, COVID-19 status, age in years and sex were almost always included in the sample metadata. Where available, HLA class I and class II types were obtained from metadata supplied by the sample provider rather than from assay-based typing.

The germline V gene yields SGHRS for CDR1 and YFSETQ for CDR2. From the cysteine up to the phenylalanine, the CDR3 has a length of 12 residues. The retained sequence is limited to the CDR3, 36 bases, with the frame set at the first base. V was cut back by 3 bases and J by 6 bases, leaving a gap of 9 bases between them. In the case of this clone: Its binding antigen is unknown. No base-level quality is on record; no much larger clone is a single base apart.

The immunoSEQ Assay, a bias-controlled multiplex PCR, was used to amplify TCRbeta CDR3 regions from genomic DNA. Turning to the authors' computational methods: The number of nucleated cells in each sample was estimated by amplification of reference gene primers within the assay. Sequence reads were collapsed and filtered to measure the absolute abundance of every unique TCRbeta CDR3 rearrangement. Productive Simpson clonality was computed per sample as the square root of Simpson's diversity index over productive rearrangements. The clones in this table, taken by TCRdb from immuneACCESS, are in-frame only. Not every clone is retained; where verified, under half of the shortfall comes from an unresolved V gene, and the cause of the rest is unknown. The DNA was the basis for D and trimming; V, J and clone size are from that table. This sample holds 250,000 to 350,000 clones; 75% to 90% were observed only once. The ten top clones hold 3.5% to 5.5% of the sample.

The paper's findings and limits, for the study overall: How much clinical and demographic metadata was included differed by source and by participant, and the metadata was provided uncurated.

Enrolling through a virtual design, the prospective study's participants ranged in age from roughly 18 to 95 years and lived across 20 to 30 United States geographic areas. To assign participants to cohorts, the prospective study relied on clinical history that participants themselves reported in a screening survey and a study questionnaire. For ImmuneRACE Cohort 3, a participant was defined as recovered based on two consecutive negative NP/OP PCR tests, clearance by a healthcare professional, or resolution of symptoms. Each participant in the prospective study had whole blood, serum and a nasopharyngeal or oropharyngeal swab collected by mobile phlebotomists. Prospective study participants could optionally give additional blood draws and questionnaires over an approximately 2-month period. Before DNA extraction, prospective study blood samples were shipped either frozen or at room temperature.

Sequencing input: PBMCs or T cells enriched from blood (not recorded which). In this chain, TRBV5-1 is recombined with TRBJ1-2; the D segment could be TRBD1, given 6 matching bases. The source of this sequence is a woman aged 25-40 years who had recovered from COVID-19. The nucleotide sequence reads as follows: TGCGCCAGCAGCTGGGACAAGGATGGCTACACCTTC. The translation is CASSWDKDGYTF.